This T cell receptor beta chain was obtained from a study of beta chain features in type 1 diabetes. At the level of the study: The examined sorted cells totaled about 98 million across samples.

CDR1 KGHSH and CDR2 LQKENI come from the germline V gene. Trimming at V came to 4 bases and at J to 4 bases, leaving 2 bases not matched to a gene. There are 14 residues in the CDR3. The isolated RNA, all of it, was reverse transcribed, so expressed TCRB transcripts were what got sequenced. Data came from immunoSEQ multiplex PCR; TCRdb stores just in-frame clones and leaves some out. Altogether a few hundred thousand clones are present, around 25% being singletons, with the ten largest covering 0.012%. In regard to this clone: Its antigen is still unknown.

General study points: TCRB CDR3s from Type 1 diabetes patients were moderately but significantly shorter in all four CD4+ subsets.

The source material was naive CD4+ T cells from blood. The chain recombines TRBV18 with TRBJ1-5; 9 bases are a match to TRBD1. The sequence derives from a woman in her twenties or thirties with type 1 diabetes. CDR3 in amino acids: CASSRDRANQPQHF. CDR3 in DNA: TGTGCCAGCTCACGGGACAGGGCTAATCAGCCCCAGCATTTT.